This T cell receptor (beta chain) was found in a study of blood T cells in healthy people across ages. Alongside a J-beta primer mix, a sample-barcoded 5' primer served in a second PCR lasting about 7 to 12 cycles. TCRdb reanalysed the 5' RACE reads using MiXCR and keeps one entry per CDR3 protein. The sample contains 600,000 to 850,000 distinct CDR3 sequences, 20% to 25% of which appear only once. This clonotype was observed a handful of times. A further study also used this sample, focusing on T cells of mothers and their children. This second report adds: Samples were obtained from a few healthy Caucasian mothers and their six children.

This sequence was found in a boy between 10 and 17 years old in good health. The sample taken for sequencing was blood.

Here the CDR3 DNA reads TGTGCCAGCAGCCCCAGAGGAGGGGGTCAATACAATGAGCAGTTCTTC. Protein sequence: CASSPRGGGQYNEQFF. The chain combines TRBV7-9 with TRBJ2-1, with D perhaps assigned TRBD1 or TRBD2 (6 bases each). The CDR3 extends over 16 amino acids. V was clipped by 5 bases and J by 4 bases, with 18 bases between them. Germline V gene sequence: CDR1 SEHNR, CDR2 FQNEAQ (reference sequence).